Listed below are T cell receptor beta chains from one sample, sequenced in a study of blood T cells in healthy people across ages. MiXCR, run by TCRdb on the 5' RACE reads, gives a single entry per CDR3 protein. There are some 1.5 million distinct CDR3 sequences in the sample; approximately 28% occur only once, and 6.5% to 8.5% lies in the top ten. The sample comprised blood. Receptors originate from a woman younger than 45 in good health. Each CDR3 is given with its conserved first and last residue.

>TRBJ2-7|TRBV6-5
CASRDWGRYEQYF
>TRBJ2-7|TRBV5-1
CASSPAGTSGRASYNEQYF
>TRBJ2-3|TRBV7-2
CASSPYRTDTQYF
>TRBJ1-4|TRBV7-3
CASSPGDSLTNEKLFF
>TRBJ2-7|TRBV3-1
CASSQVYKSLIYEQYF
>TRBJ2-1|TRBV7-2
CASRGGGGLDEQFF
>TRBJ1-5|TRBV6-6
CASSYEGSSNQPQHF
>TRBJ1-2|TRBV5-1
CASSLARVYGYTF
>TRBJ1-2|TRBV5-1
CASSLRPNYGYTF
>TRBJ1-5|TRBV6-6
CASSYIRLYQPQHF
>TRBJ2-5|TRBV11-2
CASSLGWVSSYGQYF
>TRBJ2-5|TRBV4-1
CASSRTPRDRATETQYF
>TRBJ1-2|TRBV20-1
CSAPLPGMGGYTF
>TRBJ1-1|TRBV5-1
CASSSDGPEAFF
>TRBJ2-5|TRBV7-9
CASSLGAAQQETQYF
>TRBJ2-1|TRBV20-1
CSARPSGSYNEQFF
>TRBJ1-1|TRBV10-3
CAIRTSGDTEAFF
>TRBJ2-5|TRBV12-3/TRBV12-4
CASSFQVKETQYF
>-|TRBV10-3
CAISGGTYYNEQYF
>TRBJ2-7|TRBV29-1
CSVGADYEQDF
>TRBJ2-1|TRBV5-1
CASSRTREGLNEQFF
>TRBJ2-3|TRBV24-1
CATSDLTSGGETDTQYF
>TRBJ2-5|TRBV15
CATSPGGIETQYF
>TRBJ2-5|TRBV12-3/TRBV12-4
CASSFAGGQETQYF
>TRBJ1-1|TRBV10-3
CAISVTGQRTEAFF
>TRBJ2-1|TRBV7-9
CASNLAGREYNEQFF
>TRBJ2-1|TRBV11-2
CASSLESGGGSYNEQFF
>TRBJ2-7|TRBV6-6
CASIAKRESREQYF
>TRBJ2-3|TRBV6-5
CASSSTGTGRRAQYF
>TRBJ2-6|TRBV29-1
CSVRQAGANVLTF
>TRBJ2-1|TRBV3-1
CASSQGLAGVETQFF
>TRBJ2-1|TRBV20-1
CSARPSSGGGDNEQFF
>TRBJ2-3|TRBV4-3
CASSPATDTDTQYF
>TRBJ1-2|TRBV2
CASSDLAYGYTF
>TRBJ1-2|TRBV10-3
CAISTLATF
>TRBJ1-2|TRBV7-2
CASSFGRGGGGQTSGYTF
>TRBJ2-7|TRBV4-2
CASSQERGGYEQYF
>TRBJ2-5|TRBV5-1
CASSLFGGGQQETQYF
>TRBJ2-2|TRBV20-1
CSARRPGLAGGGGELFF
>TRBJ2-5|TRBV11-2
CASRPEVYGGTQYF
>TRBJ2-7|TRBV3-1
CASSQDQGTAYEQYF
>TRBJ2-7|TRBV29-1
CSVEVGFDEQYF
>TRBJ2-7|TRBV28
CASSTDPGQVLLYF
>TRBJ1-2|TRBV4-1
CASSQAQGISGYTF
>TRBJ1-2|TRBV2
CASSERTAGYTF
>TRBJ1-3|TRBV20-1
CSARDYEGRDTIYF
>TRBJ2-2|TRBV20-1
CSASLAGGNTGELFF
>TRBJ1-2|TRBV7-2
CASSPGGSSNYGYTF
>TRBJ1-5|TRBV7-2
CASSLTRGNNQPQHF
>TRBJ2-7|TRBV7-8
CASSPMAGRTPYEQYF